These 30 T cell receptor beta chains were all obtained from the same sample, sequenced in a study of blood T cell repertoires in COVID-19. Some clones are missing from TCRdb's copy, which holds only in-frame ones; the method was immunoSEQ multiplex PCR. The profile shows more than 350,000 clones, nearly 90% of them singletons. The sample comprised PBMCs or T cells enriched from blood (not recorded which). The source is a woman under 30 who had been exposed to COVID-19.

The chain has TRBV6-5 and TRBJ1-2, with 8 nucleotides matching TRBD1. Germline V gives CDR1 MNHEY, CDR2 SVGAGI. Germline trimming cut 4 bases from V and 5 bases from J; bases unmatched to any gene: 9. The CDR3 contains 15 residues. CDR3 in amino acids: CASSWQFDRGYGYTF. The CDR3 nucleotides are TGTGCCAGCAGTTGGCAATTCGACAGGGGATATGGCTACACCTTC.

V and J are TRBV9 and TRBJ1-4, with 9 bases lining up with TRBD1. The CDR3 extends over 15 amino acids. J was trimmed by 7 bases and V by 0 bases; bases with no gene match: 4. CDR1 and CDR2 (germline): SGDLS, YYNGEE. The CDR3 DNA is TGTGCCAGCAGCGTAGGGACAGGGGCGTCTGAAAAACTGTTTTTT. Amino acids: CASSVGTGASEKLFF.

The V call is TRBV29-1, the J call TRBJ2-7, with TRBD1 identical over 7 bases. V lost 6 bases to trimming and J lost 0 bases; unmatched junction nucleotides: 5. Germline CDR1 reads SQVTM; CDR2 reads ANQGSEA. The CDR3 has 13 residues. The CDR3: CSVRDSSSYEQYF. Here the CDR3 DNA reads TGCAGCGTCCGGGACAGTAGCTCCTACGAGCAGTACTTC.

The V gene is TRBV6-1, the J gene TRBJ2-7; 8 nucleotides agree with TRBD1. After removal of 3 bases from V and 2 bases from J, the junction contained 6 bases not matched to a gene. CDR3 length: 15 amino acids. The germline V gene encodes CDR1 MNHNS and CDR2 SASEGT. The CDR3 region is CASSEWAGGPYEQYF. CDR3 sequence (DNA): TGTGCCAGCAGTGAGTGGGCAGGGGGCCCCTACGAGCAGTACTTC.

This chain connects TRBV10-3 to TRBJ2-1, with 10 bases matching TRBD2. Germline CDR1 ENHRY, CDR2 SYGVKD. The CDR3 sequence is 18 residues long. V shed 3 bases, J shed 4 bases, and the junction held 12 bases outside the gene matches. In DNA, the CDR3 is TGTGCCATCAGTGATGACGACGGAGCGACTAGCGGGTACAATGAGCAGTTCTTC. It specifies CAISDDDGATSGYNEQFF.

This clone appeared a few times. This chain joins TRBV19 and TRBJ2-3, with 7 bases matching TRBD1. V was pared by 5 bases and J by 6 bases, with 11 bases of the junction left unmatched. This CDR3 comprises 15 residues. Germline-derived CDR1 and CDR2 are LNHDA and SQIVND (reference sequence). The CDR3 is CASSLDRNGADTQYF. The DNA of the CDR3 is TGTGCCAGTAGTCTGGACAGGAACGGTGCGGATACGCAGTATTTT.

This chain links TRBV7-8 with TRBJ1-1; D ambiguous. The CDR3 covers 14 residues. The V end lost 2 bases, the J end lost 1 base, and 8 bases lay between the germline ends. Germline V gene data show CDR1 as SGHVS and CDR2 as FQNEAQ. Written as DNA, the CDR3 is TGTGCCAGCAGCTTATCCCAGGCGAACACTGAAGCTTTCTTT. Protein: CASSLSQANTEAFF.

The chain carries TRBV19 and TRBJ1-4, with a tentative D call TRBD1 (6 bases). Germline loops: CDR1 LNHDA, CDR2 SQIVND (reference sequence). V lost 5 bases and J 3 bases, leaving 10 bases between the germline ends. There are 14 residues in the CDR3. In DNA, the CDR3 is TGTGCCAGTAGTGAACAGGGACCTAATGAAAAACTGTTTTTT. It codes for CASSEQGPNEKLFF.

CDR3 sequence: CSASTGMSSGNTIYF. CDR3 nucleotide sequence: TGCAGTGCTAGTACAGGAATGAGCTCTGGAAACACCATATATTTT. The chain recombines TRBV20-1 with TRBJ1-3; a possible D gene is TRBD1 (5 bases). This CDR3 region has 15 residues. The V gene's germline CDR1 is DFQATT and CDR2 SNEGSKA (reference sequence). Trimming shortened V by 3 bases and J by 0 bases, and 12 bases separated the two germline ends.

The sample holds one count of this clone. CDR3 coding DNA: TGTGCCAGCAGTGACGGGACAGGGGTATACGAGCAGTACTTC. This gives the protein CASSDGTGVYEQYF. The V call is TRBV2, the J call TRBJ2-7; 10 nucleotides match TRBD1. CDR3 length: 14 residues. V lost 3 bases and J lost 4; bases outside the gene matches: 3. From germline, CDR1 is SNHLY and CDR2 FYNNEI.

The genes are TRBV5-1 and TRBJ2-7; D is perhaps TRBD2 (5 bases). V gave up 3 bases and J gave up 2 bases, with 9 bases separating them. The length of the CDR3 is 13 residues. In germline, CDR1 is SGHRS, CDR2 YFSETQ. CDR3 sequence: CASSSPGTYEQYF. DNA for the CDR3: TGCGCCAGCAGCTCACCGGGGACCTACGAGCAGTACTTC.

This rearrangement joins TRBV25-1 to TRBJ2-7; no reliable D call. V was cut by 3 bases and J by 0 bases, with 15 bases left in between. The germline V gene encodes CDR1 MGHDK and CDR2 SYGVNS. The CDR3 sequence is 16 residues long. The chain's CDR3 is CASSDRSRKSSYEQYF. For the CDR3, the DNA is TGTGCCAGCAGTGACCGATCCAGAAAAAGCTCCTACGAGCAGTACTTC.

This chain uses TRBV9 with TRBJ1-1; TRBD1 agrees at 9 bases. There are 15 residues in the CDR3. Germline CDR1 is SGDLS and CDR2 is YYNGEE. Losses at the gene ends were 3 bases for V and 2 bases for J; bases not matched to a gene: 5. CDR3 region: CASSAQQGANTEAFF. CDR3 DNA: TGTGCCAGCAGCGCTCAACAGGGGGCCAACACTGAAGCTTTCTTT. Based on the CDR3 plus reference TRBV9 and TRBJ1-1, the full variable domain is DSGVTQTPKHLITATGQRVTLRCSPRSGDLSVYWYQQSLDQGLQFLIQYYNGEERAKGNILERFSAQQFPDLHSELNLSSLELGDSALYFCASSAQQGANTEAFFGQGTRLTVV.

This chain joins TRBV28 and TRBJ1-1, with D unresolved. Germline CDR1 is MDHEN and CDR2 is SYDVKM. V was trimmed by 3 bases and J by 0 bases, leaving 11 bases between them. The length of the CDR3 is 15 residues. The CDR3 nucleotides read TGTGCCAGCAGTTTTTCAGAGGATATGAACACTGAAGCTTTCTTT. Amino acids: CASSFSEDMNTEAFF.

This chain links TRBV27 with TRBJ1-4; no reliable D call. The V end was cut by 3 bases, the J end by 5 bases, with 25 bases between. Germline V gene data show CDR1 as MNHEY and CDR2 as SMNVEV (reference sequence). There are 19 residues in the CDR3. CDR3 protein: CASSFTAPGCPPFNEKLFF. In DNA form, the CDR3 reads TGTGCCAGCAGTTTTACGGCCCCGGGGTGTCCCCCTTTCAATGAAAAACTGTTTTTT.

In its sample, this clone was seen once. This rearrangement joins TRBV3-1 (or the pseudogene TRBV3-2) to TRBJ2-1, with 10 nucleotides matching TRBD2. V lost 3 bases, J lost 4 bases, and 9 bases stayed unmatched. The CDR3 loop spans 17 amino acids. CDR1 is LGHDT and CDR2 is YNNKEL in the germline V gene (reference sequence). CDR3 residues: CASSHTDGTSEYNEQFF. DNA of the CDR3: TGTGCCAGCAGCCACACTGACGGGACTAGCGAGTACAATGAGCAGTTCTTC.

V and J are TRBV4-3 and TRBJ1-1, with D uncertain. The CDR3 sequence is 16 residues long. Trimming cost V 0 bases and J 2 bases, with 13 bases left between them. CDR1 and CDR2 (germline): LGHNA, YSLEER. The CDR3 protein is CASSQDLRSANTEAFF. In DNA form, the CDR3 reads TGCGCCAGCAGCCAAGATCTGAGGTCCGCAAACACTGAAGCTTTCTTT.

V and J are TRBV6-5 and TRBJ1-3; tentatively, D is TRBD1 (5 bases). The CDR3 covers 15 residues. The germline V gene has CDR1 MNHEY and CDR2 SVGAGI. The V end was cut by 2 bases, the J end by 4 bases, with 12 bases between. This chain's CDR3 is CASSYVGGTGNTIYF. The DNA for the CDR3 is TGTGCCAGCAGTTACGTGGGGGGGACGGGAAACACCATATATTTT.

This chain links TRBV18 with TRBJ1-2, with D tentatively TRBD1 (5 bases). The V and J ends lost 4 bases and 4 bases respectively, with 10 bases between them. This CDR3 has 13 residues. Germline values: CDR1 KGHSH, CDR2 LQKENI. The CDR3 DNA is TGTGCCAGCTCACTAGCGGGGACCTATGGCTACACCTTC. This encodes CASSLAGTYGYTF.

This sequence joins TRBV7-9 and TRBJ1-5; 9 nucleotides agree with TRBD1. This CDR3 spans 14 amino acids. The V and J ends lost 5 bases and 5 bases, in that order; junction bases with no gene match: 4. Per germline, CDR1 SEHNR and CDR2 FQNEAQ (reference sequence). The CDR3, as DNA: TGTGCCAGCAGCCTTACAGGGGGCGATCAGCCCCAGCATTTT. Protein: CASSLTGGDQPQHF.

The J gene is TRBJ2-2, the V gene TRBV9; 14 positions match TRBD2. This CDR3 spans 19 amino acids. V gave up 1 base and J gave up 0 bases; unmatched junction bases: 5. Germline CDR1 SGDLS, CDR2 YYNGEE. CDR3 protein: CASSVKGLAGGTNTGELFF. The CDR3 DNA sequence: TGTGCCAGCAGCGTAAAAGGACTAGCGGGAGGAACGAACACCGGGGAGCTGTTTTTT.

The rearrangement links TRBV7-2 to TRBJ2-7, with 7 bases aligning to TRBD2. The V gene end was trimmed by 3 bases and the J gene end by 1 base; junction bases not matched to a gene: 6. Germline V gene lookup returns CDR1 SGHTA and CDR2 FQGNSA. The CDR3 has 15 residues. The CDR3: CASSFLAGESYEQYF. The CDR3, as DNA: TGTGCCAGCAGCTTCTTGGCGGGGGAGTCCTACGAGCAGTACTTC.

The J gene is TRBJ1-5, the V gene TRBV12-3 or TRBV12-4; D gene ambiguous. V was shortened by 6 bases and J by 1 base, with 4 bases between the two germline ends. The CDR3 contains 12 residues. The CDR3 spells CASRLSNQPQHF. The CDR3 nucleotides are TGTGCCAGCAGACTGAGCAATCAGCCCCAGCATTTT.

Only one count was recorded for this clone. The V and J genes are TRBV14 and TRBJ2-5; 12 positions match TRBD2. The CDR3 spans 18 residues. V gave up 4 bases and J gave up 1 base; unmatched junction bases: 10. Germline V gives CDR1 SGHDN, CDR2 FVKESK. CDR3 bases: TGTGCCAGCAGCCCAGGGAATCTAGCGGGAGGGCTCCAAGAGACCCAGTACTTC. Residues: CASSPGNLAGGLQETQYF.

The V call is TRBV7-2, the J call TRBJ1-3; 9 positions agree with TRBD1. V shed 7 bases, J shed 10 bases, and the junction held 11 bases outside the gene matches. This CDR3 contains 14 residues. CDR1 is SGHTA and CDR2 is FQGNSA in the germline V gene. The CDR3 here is CASTLRDRDMTIYF. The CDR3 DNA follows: TGTGCCAGCACCCTGCGGGACAGGGATATGACCATATATTTT.

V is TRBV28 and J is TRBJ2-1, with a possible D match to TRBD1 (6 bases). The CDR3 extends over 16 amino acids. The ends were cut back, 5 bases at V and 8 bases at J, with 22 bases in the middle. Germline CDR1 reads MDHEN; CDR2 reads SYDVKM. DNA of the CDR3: TGTGCCAGCAGTACCGAACAGGGTGGGGGCCGCGATGAGCAGTTCTTC. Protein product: CASSTEQGGGRDEQFF.

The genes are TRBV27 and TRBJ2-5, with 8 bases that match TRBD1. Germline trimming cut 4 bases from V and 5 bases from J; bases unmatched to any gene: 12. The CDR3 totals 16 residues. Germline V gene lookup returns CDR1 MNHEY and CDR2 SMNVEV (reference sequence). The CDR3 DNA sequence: TGTGCCAGCAGTTCCCACATCGACAGGGGCTTGGAGACCCAGTACTTC. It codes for CASSSHIDRGLETQYF.

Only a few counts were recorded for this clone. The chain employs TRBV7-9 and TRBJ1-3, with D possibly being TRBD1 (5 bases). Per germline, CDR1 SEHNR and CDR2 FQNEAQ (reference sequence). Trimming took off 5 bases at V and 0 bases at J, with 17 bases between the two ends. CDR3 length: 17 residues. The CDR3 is CASSPMGGETSGNTIYF. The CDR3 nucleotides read TGTGCCAGCAGCCCTATGGGAGGGGAAACCTCTGGAAACACCATATATTTT.

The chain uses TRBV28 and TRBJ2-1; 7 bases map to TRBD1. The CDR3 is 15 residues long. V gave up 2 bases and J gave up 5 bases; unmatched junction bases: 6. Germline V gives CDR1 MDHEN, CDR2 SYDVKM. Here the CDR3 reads CASSLQAGGHNEQFF. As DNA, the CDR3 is TGTGCCAGCAGTTTACAGGCAGGGGGTCACAATGAGCAGTTCTTC.

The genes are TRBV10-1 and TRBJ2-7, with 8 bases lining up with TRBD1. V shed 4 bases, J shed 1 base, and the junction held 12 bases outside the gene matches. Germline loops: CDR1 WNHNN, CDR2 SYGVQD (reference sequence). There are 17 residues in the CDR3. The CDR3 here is CASSGNLRQGHSYEQYF. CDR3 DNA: TGCGCCAGCAGTGGAAATTTAAGACAGGGGCATTCCTACGAGCAGTACTTC.